These T cell receptor beta chains were read from a single sample in a study of T cells in Graves' hyperthyroidism and ophthalmopathy. Each CDR3 protein is one row after TCRdb ran MiXCR on the multiplex PCR reads. The sample yields some 620,000 distinct CDR3 sequences, 15% to 20% seen once. Sequencing was performed on blood. These receptors were collected from a woman aged 25 to 45 with Graves' hyperthyroidism. Each CDR3 is given with its conserved first and last residue. The D gene is left open where the match is weak. For some rows the clone size is stated as once, few or many, or as a class when expanded; others skip it.

>NA|TRBJ1-1|TRBV30|NA
CAWGSNTEAFF
TGTGCCTGGGGATCGAACACTGAAGCTTTCTTT
>many|TRBJ2-5|TRBV12-3/TRBV12-4|NA
CASSFMAGQETQYF
TGTGCCAGCAGTTTTATGGCTGGCCAAGAGACCCAGTACTTC
>many|TRBJ1-1|TRBV5-1|NA
CASSLMAVITEAFF
TGCGCCAGCAGCTTGATGGCAGTGATTACTGAAGCTTTCTTT
>NA|TRBJ2-7|TRBV7-8|TRBD2
CASGLKSGLAGVYEQYF
TGTGCCAGCGGATTAAAGTCTGGACTAGCGGGAGTCTACGAGCAGTACTTC
>many|TRBJ2-1|TRBV12-3/TRBV12-4|NA
CASTIDVGAPYNEQFF
TGTGCCAGCACCATAGATGTCGGGGCCCCCTACAATGAGCAGTTCTTC
>many|TRBJ2-1|TRBV7-6|TRBD2
CASSLGGGINEQFF
TGTGCCAGCAGCTTAGGGGGAGGGATCAATGAGCAGTTCTTC
>NA|TRBJ2-7|TRBV9|NA
CASSVGAGINYEQYF
TGTGCCAGCAGCGTAGGAGCCGGGATTAACTACGAGCAGTACTTC
>NA|TRBJ2-6|TRBV5-1|NA
CASSADGSGANVLTF
TGCGCCAGCAGCGCCGACGGATCTGGGGCCAACGTCCTGACTTTC
>many|TRBJ2-1|TRBV30|TRBD2
CAWSVGLAGSYNEQFF
TGTGCCTGGAGTGTAGGACTAGCGGGTTCCTACAATGAGCAGTTCTTC
>few|TRBJ1-5|TRBV5-5|NA
CASSLGVGFEPQHF
TGTGCCAGCAGCTTGGGAGTGGGGTTTGAGCCCCAGCATTTT
>NA|TRBJ2-3|TRBV28|TRBD2
CASSLSLAGEYTTDTQYF
TGTGCCAGCAGTCTATCTCTAGCGGGAGAGTATACCACAGATACGCAGTATTTT
>few|TRBJ2-7|TRBV10-2|TRBD2
CASSEGVAGGRQYF
TGCGCCAGCAGTGAGGGCGTAGCGGGAGGGCGGCAGTACTTC
>few|TRBJ2-7|TRBV13|TRBD2
CASSPREAGGEQYF
TGTGCCAGCAGCCCACGGGAGGCCGGGGGCGAGCAGTACTTC
>few|TRBJ1-5|TRBV27|NA
CATGDGGQPQHF
TGTGCCACCGGAGATGGGGGGCAGCCCCAGCATTTT
>NA|TRBJ1-3|TRBV6-5|NA
CASSYRGDGNTIYF
TGTGCCAGCAGTTACCGGGGGGACGGAAACACCATATATTTT
>many|TRBJ2-2|TRBV30|NA
CAWSRAGVYTGELFF
TGTGCCTGGAGTAGAGCAGGGGTGTACACCGGGGAGCTGTTTTTT
>NA|TRBJ1-5|TRBV5-6|TRBD1
CASSSGDRGDQPQHF
TGTGCCAGCAGCTCCGGTGACAGGGGGGATCAGCCCCAGCATTTT